These 26 T cell receptor beta chains share one sample of origin, sequenced in a study of a mutant IDH1 vaccine in newly diagnosed glioma. Documented time point: week 47, end of study. Vaccinated patients received 300 ug of mutant IDH1 20-mer peptide per dose, with topical imiquimod. Some clones are missing from TCRdb's copy, which holds only in-frame ones; the method was immunoSEQ multiplex PCR. The table lists approximately 60,000 clones, roughly 87% of them singletons. For these receptors, no antigen is known. Source: PBMCs, taken from a glioma patient whose treatment included an IDH1 peptide vaccine. These receptors originate from a woman between 45 and 60 years old with glioma.

The CDR3 nucleotides are TGTGCCAGCAGTCCCGGGAGGGGCCAAGAGACCCAGTACTTC. It translates to CASSPGRGQETQYF. V is TRBV28 and J is TRBJ2-5; 8 bases align to TRBD2. Germline-derived CDR1 and CDR2 are MDHEN and SYDVKM. The CDR3 consists of 14 residues. V lost 5 bases, J lost 1 base, and 3 bases stayed unmatched.

The V and J genes are TRBV5-5 and TRBJ1-2, with 9 bases lining up with TRBD1. CDR3 size: 16 residues. Germline CDR1 reads SGHKS; CDR2 reads YYEKEE (reference sequence). The trim removed 6 bases at V and 7 bases at J, leaving 16 bases unmatched. The CDR3 here is CASTKPPGQGIGGYTF. The CDR3 DNA is TGTGCCAGCACCAAACCACCGGGACAGGGTATCGGTGGCTACACCTTC.

This sequence joins TRBV18 and TRBJ1-1; 9 bases are shared with TRBD1. With V trimmed by 4 bases and J by 5 bases, 8 bases remained unmatched. Germline lookup yields CDR1 KGHSH and CDR2 LQKENI. This CDR3 has 15 amino acids. CDR3 region: CASSQGQGMWTEAFF. The CDR3 nucleotides read TGTGCCAGCTCACAAGGACAGGGGATGTGGACTGAAGCTTTCTTT.

The CDR3 nucleotides are TGTGCCATCAGTGAGTCAGAAGGACAGAACACTGAAGCTTTCTTT. The encoded protein is CAISESEGQNTEAFF. V usage is TRBV10-3 and J usage is TRBJ1-1; TRBD1 is a possible D gene (5 bases). From germline, CDR1 is ENHRY and CDR2 SYGVKD. Deletions cut 0 bases from V and 1 base from J, with 9 bases between. The CDR3 is made up of 15 amino acids.

In its sample, this clone was seen a few times. The rearrangement links TRBV7-3 to TRBJ2-1; perhaps TRBD1 as D (5 bases). Looked up from germline, CDR1 is SGHTA and CDR2 is FQGTGA. V lost 5 bases and J 1 base, leaving 12 bases between the germline ends. The CDR3 extends over 15 amino acids. The CDR3 region is CASSQKTASYNEQFF. CDR3 nucleotides: TGTGCCAGCAGCCAGAAGACAGCATCCTACAATGAGCAGTTCTTC.

This chain connects TRBV29-1 to TRBJ2-5; 12 positions match TRBD2. The DNA end is a closer match to TRBJ2-7, so the J assignment may be wrong. CDR1 and CDR2 from the germline V gene are SQVTM and ANQGSEA. This CDR3 has 16 residues. The CDR3 loop reads CSVGGVASGGASEQYF. The CDR3 DNA is TGCAGCGTCGGTGGAGTGGCTAGCGGGGGGGCGAGCGAGCAGTACTTC.

The gene calls are TRBV10-3 and TRBJ1-1; D is unresolved. Germline values: CDR1 ENHRY, CDR2 SYGVKD. V was pared by 2 bases and J by 0 bases, with 4 bases between. The CDR3 totals 13 residues. Here the CDR3 DNA reads TGTGCCATCAGTGAGGGATTGAACACTGAAGCTTTCTTT. This translates into CAISEGLNTEAFF.

The rearrangement links TRBV9 to TRBJ2-4; 9 bases are shared with TRBD1. The trim removed 3 bases at V and 6 bases at J, leaving 10 bases unmatched. The CDR3 contains 16 residues. Germline CDR1 is SGDLS and CDR2 is YYNGEE. CDR3 in amino acids: CASSAGGTGILNIQYF. In DNA, the CDR3 is TGTGCCAGCAGCGCCGGTGGGACAGGGATATTAAACATTCAGTACTTC.

This chain joins TRBV2 and TRBJ2-2; D is perhaps TRBD1 or TRBD2 (5 bases each). V was trimmed by 11 bases and J by 5 bases, leaving 18 bases between them. Germline V gene sequence: CDR1 SNHLY, CDR2 FYNNEI. This CDR3 has 14 residues. The CDR3 here is CAYGTLSGTGELFF. CDR3 nucleotide sequence: TGTGCCTACGGGACGCTATCTGGAACCGGGGAGCTGTTTTTT.

The J gene is TRBJ1-3, the V gene TRBV30, with D maybe TRBD1 (5 bases). This CDR3 has 13 amino acids. Germline assignment: CDR1 GTSNPN and CDR2 SVGIG (reference sequence). The V end lost 7 bases, the J end lost 0 bases, and 10 bases lay between the germline ends. The CDR3 reads CASRGDSGNTIYF. The CDR3 DNA is TGTGCCTCCCGGGGGGACTCTGGAAACACCATATATTTT.

This clone was detected only a few times. The chain recombines TRBV6-1 with TRBJ2-1, with 13 positions matching TRBD2. There are 13 residues in the CDR3. With V trimmed by 6 bases and J by 7 bases, 0 bases remained unmatched. Germline values: CDR1 MNHNS, CDR2 SASEGT. CDR3 loop: CASRTSGGNEQFF. DNA of the CDR3: TGTGCCAGCAGGACTAGCGGGGGGAATGAGCAGTTCTTC.

This clone appeared once. The chain joins TRBV4-1 to TRBJ2-7; 7 nucleotides agree with TRBD2. This CDR3 contains 14 residues. CDR1 MGHRA and CDR2 YSYEKL come from the germline V gene. Trimming took 0 bases from V and 6 from J; bases not matched to a gene: 5. The DNA of the CDR3 is TGCGCCAGCAGCCAAGAGGGATCTAGCGGCGAGCAGTACTTC. Protein product: CASSQEGSSGEQYF.

This chain joins TRBV4-2 and TRBJ2-1; 15 bases are shared with TRBD2. The CDR3 runs to 18 residues. V was clipped by 4 bases and J by 9 bases; unmatched bases: 13. Germline V lookup: CDR1 LGHNA, CDR2 YNFKEQ. CDR3 region: CASSRFRTSGGAFSEQFF. The DNA of the CDR3 is TGTGCCAGCAGCCGATTTAGGACTAGCGGGGGGGCCTTTAGTGAGCAGTTCTTC.

The chain recombines TRBV9 with TRBJ1-1, with 9 bases lining up with TRBD1. This CDR3 contains 14 residues. The ends lost 4 bases at V and 3 bases at J; junction bases unmatched: 4. Germline V lookup: CDR1 SGDLS, CDR2 YYNGEE. The CDR3 DNA reads as TGTGCCAGCAGCCCGGGACAGGGAGACACTGAAGCTTTCTTT. Translating gives CASSPGQGDTEAFF.

This chain links TRBV15 with TRBJ2-6, with D tentatively TRBD2 (6 bases). V was clipped by 0 bases and J by 3 bases, with 9 bases between them. The germline gives CDR1 LNHNV, CDR2 YYDKDF (reference sequence). This CDR3 has 16 residues. The CDR3 DNA reads as TGTGCCACCAGCAGAGATGGAGGGGTTGGGGCCAACGTCCTGACTTTC. Protein product: CATSRDGGVGANVLTF.

The chain has TRBV19 and TRBJ1-2, with a weak D call TRBD1 (6 bases). In germline, CDR1 is LNHDA, CDR2 SQIVND (reference sequence). The CDR3 sequence is 13 residues long. Trimming removed 6 bases at V and 8 bases at J, with 16 bases between. CDR3 amino acids: CASSPEGVGGYTF. CDR3 in DNA: TGTGCCAGTAGCCCAGAGGGGGTAGGGGGCTACACCTTC.

The chain links TRBV7-8 to TRBJ1-4; D not resolved. Trimming pared 5 bases from V and 5 bases from J, leaving 15 bases between. The V gene's germline CDR1 is SGHVS and CDR2 FQNEAQ. CDR3 length: 15 amino acids. For the CDR3, the DNA is TGTGCCAGCAGCCCAGGATTACTAGGGAATGAAAAACTGTTTTTT. It is translated as CASSPGLLGNEKLFF.

The CDR3 is CASSQGTGNEQFF. The CDR3 coding sequence is TGTGCCAGCAGCCAAGGTACGGGGAATGAGCAGTTCTTC. V usage is TRBV7-6 and J usage is TRBJ2-1, with D maybe TRBD2 (5 bases). The CDR3 has 13 residues. Trimming took off 5 bases at V and 7 bases at J, with 12 bases between the two ends. Germline assignment: CDR1 SGHVS and CDR2 FNYEAQ.

V usage is TRBV5-1 and J usage is TRBJ2-7, with 12 positions matching TRBD1. Looked up from germline, CDR1 is SGHRS and CDR2 is YFSETQ. CDR3 length: 15 amino acids. V lost 5 bases and J lost 5; bases outside the gene matches: 8. CDR3 residues: CASSPLGTGGHEQYF. CDR3 in DNA: TGCGCCAGCAGTCCACTGGGGACAGGGGGCCACGAGCAGTACTTC.

The J gene is TRBJ1-2, the V gene TRBV5-1; 12 positions agree with TRBD1. V dropped 4 bases and J dropped 3; count of bases not matched to a gene: 7. Germline V gene data show CDR1 as SGHRS and CDR2 as YFSETQ. CDR3 length equals 16 residues. CDR3 in amino acids: CASSPGQGAGDYGYTF. The CDR3 DNA sequence: TGCGCCAGCAGCCCGGGACAGGGGGCAGGGGACTATGGCTACACCTTC.

This clone was seen more than once but under ten times. The chain employs TRBV27 and TRBJ1-5; TRBD1 agrees at 7 bases. V lost 5 bases and J lost 7; bases outside the gene matches: 8. The CDR3 length is 14 residues. CDR1 MNHEY and CDR2 SMNVEV come from the germline V gene (reference sequence). This CDR3 reads CASSLTGEWQPQHF. CDR3 nucleotides: TGTGCCAGCAGTCTTACAGGGGAATGGCAGCCCCAGCATTTT.

The gene calls are TRBV2 and TRBJ1-2; D not resolved. The V gene's germline CDR1 is SNHLY and CDR2 FYNNEI. The CDR3 contains 13 residues. Trimming stripped 4 bases from V and 8 bases from J, with 14 bases between. Written as DNA, the CDR3 is TGTGCCAGCAGTGCGGACGGAACGTCAGGCTACACCTTC. Translating it yields CASSADGTSGYTF.

This sequence joins TRBV7-7 and TRBJ1-2, with D possibly matching TRBD1 (5 bases). Germline CDR1 reads SSHAT; CDR2 reads FNYEAQ (reference sequence). The CDR3 runs to 15 residues. The V gene lost 4 bases and the J gene lost 5 bases, with 17 bases spanning the gap. CDR3 loop: CASSWRWAGHYGYTF. The CDR3 nucleotides are TGTGCCAGCAGCTGGCGATGGGCAGGGCATTATGGCTACACCTTC.

This chain joins TRBV9 and TRBJ2-7; maybe TRBD2 (5 bases). Germline V gene lookup returns CDR1 SGDLS and CDR2 YYNGEE. The CDR3 length is 14 residues. V was pared by 0 bases and J by 2 bases, with 9 bases between. In nucleotides, the CDR3 is TGTGCCAGCAGCGTAGGGCTAGCCACCTACGAGCAGTACTTC. Translation gives CASSVGLATYEQYF.

The chain joins TRBV2 to TRBJ2-7, with a weak D call TRBD2 (8 bases). The CDR3 totals 14 residues. The germline CDR1 and CDR2 sequences are SNHLY and FYNNEI. V lost 7 bases and J lost 3, with 16 bases in between. The CDR3 nucleotides are TGTGCCAGCACCCGGGAGGGGACAGTCTACGAGCAGTACTTC. It yields the protein CASTREGTVYEQYF.

This sequence joins TRBV6-5 and TRBJ1-1; 7 nucleotides line up with TRBD1. Trimming at V came to 4 bases and at J to 4 bases, leaving 6 bases not matched to a gene. Germline V gene sequence: CDR1 MNHEY, CDR2 SVGAGI. CDR3 length: 14 amino acids. CDR3 protein: CASSSNRGGTEAFF. DNA for the CDR3: TGTGCCAGCAGTTCGAACAGGGGTGGCACTGAAGCTTTCTTT.